The following is a T cell receptor (beta chain) sequence with its context. The antigen is undetermined. The V gene's germline CDR1 is SNHLY and CDR2 FYNNEI. J gave up 4 bases and V 7 bases, and 7 bases lay outside the gene matches. The CDR3 has 15 amino acids. The data derive from a study of cytomegalovirus exposure and HLA in healthy donors. Findings and caveats of the study: Whilst most TCR sequences proved rare, a subset of public TCRs occurred across many donors. Solely CMV serostatus was available to characterize immune exposure.

The PCR employed 60 Vbeta primers together with 13 Jbeta primers. Libraries were prepared by immunoSEQ multiplex PCR; TCRdb keeps only in-frame clonotypes and omits some of them. This sample has 160,000 or so clones, with 70% to 90% found just once. Material: PBMCs. The rearrangement links TRBV2 to TRBJ2-5; 12 nucleotides match TRBD1. This receptor was taken from a young woman in good health and CMV-seronegative. CDR3 in amino acids: CASTPGQGARETQYF. The DNA of the CDR3 is TGTGCCAGCACGCCGGGACAGGGGGCACGAGAGACCCAGTACTTC.